This TCR beta chain was captured by sequencing in a study of neurological immune-mediated disorders. Every sequencing run generated in excess of 160 million TCR-beta sequences. These sequences covered 15-18 subjects. TCRdb redid the calling of the 5' RACE reads with MiXCR, one entry per CDR3 protein. The sample lists some 10,000 distinct CDR3 sequences; under 25% were seen once. A remark on this clonotype: The junction differs from germline at one of its ends, possibly a read error.

Germline V lookup: CDR1 MNHEY, CDR2 SVGAGI. The CDR3 length is 18 residues. Around 950,000 sorted CD4+ or CD8+ T cells made each library. This receptor was obtained from a woman aged 55-70 years with HTLV-1-associated myelopathy (HAM/TSP). Sample: CD8+ T cells from blood. The V call is TRBV6-5, the J call TRBJ2-2; a possible D gene is TRBD2 (5 bases). This CDR3 reads CASSFSRTALGTTGELFF. Written as DNA, the CDR3 is TGTGCCAGCAGTTTCTCCCGGACTGCTCTAGGCACCACCGGTGAGCTGTTTTTT.